This passage covers 6 T cell receptor beta chains from one sample sequenced in a study of tumor and adjacent non-tumor tissue in lung cancer. TCRbeta libraries were built with three rounds of nested PCR, modified from ARM-PCR. One entry per CDR3 protein results from TCRdb running MiXCR on the multiplex PCR reads. This table holds 90,000 to 110,000 distinct CDR3 sequences, 50% to 70% found once. This sample's RNA came from whole unsorted tissue. Distant lung tissue was collected more than 3 cm away from the tumor edge. The sample comprised distant non-tumor lung tissue. The receptors stem from a man aged 55 to 70 with non-small cell lung cancer.

This clonotype was found a few times. The chain uses TRBV2 and TRBJ2-5, with 9 nucleotides matching TRBD2. Losses at the gene ends were 7 bases for V and 5 bases for J; bases not matched to a gene: 5. Germline lookup yields CDR1 SNHLY and CDR2 FYNNEI. This CDR3 is 13 amino acids long. The CDR3, as DNA: TGTGCCAGCAAGGCGGGAGGGTCGGAGACCCAGTACTTC. This codes for CASKAGGSETQYF.

With regard to this clonotype: The CDR3 carries no conserved terminal phenylalanine or tryptophan, so it likely arises from a read error. It is unclear where the CDR3 begins or ends on the DNA, so no DNA is shown, and the CDR3 is as TCRdb lists it. The chain's CDR3 is CSIEGSHNSYNERFS. V and J are TRBV29-1 and TRBJ2-1; the table assigns TRBD2, which was not confirmed against the DNA. CDR1 is SQVTM, CDR2 ANQGSEA, per germline. The CDR3 numbers 15 amino acids, ends counted.

This clonotype was picked up one time. The chain uses TRBV2 and TRBJ1-2; D is undetermined. The CDR3 length is 13 residues. With 7 bases removed from V and 6 bases from J, the gap between germline ends came to 15 bases. From germline, CDR1 is SNHLY and CDR2 FYNNEI. For the CDR3, the DNA is TGTGCCAGCACCCTCGGGGTCCAACATGGCTACACCTTC. It encodes CASTLGVQHGYTF.

As concerns this clonotype: A much larger clone lies a single base off, so this may be a read error. This chain links TRBV28 with TRBJ2-2, with TRBD2 matching over 9 bases. CDR3 length equals 15 residues. Germline lookup yields CDR1 MDHEN and CDR2 SYDVKM. The CDR3 spells CDSSLPRGRDRELFF. The DNA for the CDR3 is TGTGACAGCAGTCTCCCCCGCGGGAGGGACCGGGAGCTGTTTTTT.

The chain employs TRBV30 and TRBJ2-2, with D perhaps assigned TRBD1 or TRBD2 (5 bases each). The CDR3 contains 15 residues. Germline values: CDR1 GTSNPN, CDR2 SVGIG (reference sequence). The V gene lost 3 bases and the J gene lost 3 bases, with 14 bases spanning the gap. The CDR3 DNA reads as TGTGCCTGGAGCCCCCCCGGGGCGGACACCGGGGAGCTGTTTTTT. It yields the protein CAWSPPGADTGELFF. Using reference TRBV30 and TRBJ2-2 for the parts outside the CDR3, the full variable domain is SQTIHQWPATLVQPVGSPLSLECTVEGTSNPNLYWYRQAAGRGLQLLFYSVGIGQISSEVPQNLSASRPQDRQFILSSKKLLLSDSGFYLCAWSPPGADTGELFFGEGSRLTVL.

The rearrangement joins TRBV20-1 to TRBJ1-4; D gene unclear. V gave up 7 bases and J gave up 6 bases, with 15 bases separating them. CDR1 and CDR2 from the germline V gene are DFQATT and SNEGSKA (reference sequence). The CDR3 loop spans 13 amino acids. The CDR3 sequence is CSVFAQRDEKLFF. CDR3 DNA sequence: TGCAGTGTCTTCGCTCAGAGAGATGAAAAACTGTTTTTT.